This TCR beta chain came from a study of blood T cell repertoires in COVID-19. For the study at large: Samples taken during acute and convalescent COVID-19 were collected in the United States, Italy and Spain. Sources were T cells, B-cell-depleted T cells, or PBMCs; the material itself was cDNA or gDNA.

In the authors' methods: Cell counts per sample came from amplifying reference gene primers. Only in-frame clones appear in the TCRdb table, and some are missing; sequencing was by immunoSEQ multiplex PCR. The V and J calls and clone size were taken over from that table, and D and trimming were inferred from the DNA. This sample yields 310,000 or so clones, of which about 90% are seen a single time; around 2.2% belongs to the top ten. Germline CDR1 and CDR2: MDHEN and SYDVKM. The CDR3 is made up of 14 amino acids. Trimming took 7 bases from V and 5 from J; bases not matched to a gene: 10. The source of this sequence is a woman between 50 and 59 years old who had recovered from COVID-19. The sequenced material came from peripheral blood. V and J are TRBV28 and TRBJ2-5, with 7 bases matching TRBD2. For the CDR3, the DNA is TGTGCCAGCACGTCCCCCGGACTAGGGGAGACCCAGTACTTC. Translation gives CASTSPGLGETQYF. Together with reference TRBV28 and TRBJ2-5, the CDR3 gives the full variable domain: DVKVTQSSRYLVKRTGEKVFLECVQDMDHENMFWYRQDPGLGLRLIYFSYDVKMKEKGDIPEGYSVSREKKERFSLILESASTNQTSMYLCASTSPGLGETQYFGPGTRLLVL.